One and the same sample provided the 28 T cell receptor beta chains below, sequenced in a study of shared clonotypes between healthy human individuals. Naivety among CD8 cells was defined by CD45RO negativity and positive CCR7 selection, thereby excluding terminally differentiated effector memory CD45RA+ cells. The protocol was immunoSEQ multiplex PCR, while the TCRdb copy is restricted to in-frame clones and leaves out a portion. Among about 2,200,000 clones listed, about 92% were seen once. Specimen: naive CD8+ T cells from PBMCs. These receptors were obtained from a man aged 18 to 30 in good health. Some clones in this sample may be carry-over from other donors' samples.

CDR3 sequence reads: CASSLSSGNNEQFF. CDR3 nucleotide sequence: TGTGCCAGCAGTTTATCCTCGGGGAACAATGAGCAGTTCTTC. The chain links TRBV27 to TRBJ2-1; D perhaps matches TRBD2 (5 bases). Trimming stripped 0 bases from V and 5 bases from J, with 8 bases between. CDR3 length: 14 residues. Germline V gene data show CDR1 as MNHEY and CDR2 as SMNVEV (reference sequence).

The rearrangement joins TRBV11-2 to TRBJ2-1; D uncertain. The germline V and J ends were trimmed by 1 base and 0 bases, with 19 bases remaining between them. CDR3 length: 19 amino acids. Germline CDR1 reads SGHAT; CDR2 reads FQNNGV. The chain's CDR3 is CASSLGPERRTSSYNEQFF. CDR3 nucleotides: TGTGCCAGCAGCTTAGGGCCCGAGAGGCGCACGAGCTCCTACAATGAGCAGTTCTTC.

This clone was found once. This chain connects TRBV19 to TRBJ2-3; 9 bases map to TRBD2. Germline V gene sequence: CDR1 LNHDA, CDR2 SQIVND (reference sequence). V shed 5 bases, J shed 4 bases, and the junction held 10 bases outside the gene matches. The CDR3 has 16 amino acids. The CDR3 DNA follows: TGTGCCAGTAGTCCCGGGATAGCGGGAGTCCCAGATACGCAGTATTTT. Encoded protein: CASSPGIAGVPDTQYF. The full variable domain, with the rest looked up from reference TRBV19 and TRBJ2-3, is DGGITQSPKYLFRKEGQNVTLSCEQNLNHDAMYWYRQDPGQGLRLIYYSQIVNDFQKGDIAEGYSVSREKKESFPLTVTSAQKNPTAFYLCASSPGIAGVPDTQYFGPGTRLTVL.

The chain links TRBV15 to TRBJ1-2; TRBD1 might be the D (6 bases). The CDR3 contains 16 residues. Per the germline V gene, CDR1 is LNHNV and CDR2 is YYDKDF (reference sequence). V was trimmed by 2 bases and J by 0 bases, leaving 13 bases between them. CDR3 residues: CATSRPVGGSNYGYTF. The CDR3, as DNA: TGTGCCACCAGCAGACCCGTAGGGGGTTCTAACTATGGCTACACCTTC. The entire variable domain, with the rest obtained from reference TRBV15 and TRBJ1-2, is as follows: DAMVIQNPRYQVTQFGKPVTLSCSQTLNHNVMYWYQQKSSQAPKLLFHYYDKDFNNEADTPDNFQSRRPNTSFCFLDIRSPGLGDTAMYLCATSRPVGGSNYGYTFGSGTRLTVV.

As concerns this clone: This same CDR3 is encoded by further DNA sequences in the sample. CDR3: CASSEALGGNYEQYF. CDR3 in DNA: TGTGCCAGCAGTGAAGCGCTTGGGGGAAACTACGAGCAGTACTTC. The rearrangement links TRBV2 to TRBJ2-7; D may correspond to TRBD1 or TRBD2 (5 bases each). Per the germline V gene, CDR1 is SNHLY and CDR2 is FYNNEI. Between the trimmed V and J ends, which lost 0 bases and 3 bases, there was a span of 12 bases. This CDR3 contains 15 residues.

This clone was picked up one time. The V and J genes are TRBV6-5 and TRBJ2-2; D gene uncertain. Germline loops: CDR1 MNHEY, CDR2 SVGAGI. This CDR3 has 16 residues. Trimming shortened V by 0 bases and J by 1 base, and 9 bases separated the two germline ends. As DNA, the CDR3 is TGTGCCAGCAGTTACTCGGCACCCAGGAACACCGGGGAGCTGTTTTTT. It translates to CASSYSAPRNTGELFF.

This chain uses TRBV4-1 with TRBJ1-1; D possibly corresponds to TRBD1 (5 bases). CDR3 length: 15 amino acids. From germline, CDR1 is MGHRA and CDR2 YSYEKL. V dropped 4 bases and J dropped 4 bases, with 16 bases sitting between them. The CDR3 region is CASSPLTGGGTEAFF. CDR3 in DNA: TGCGCCAGCAGCCCCCTAACGGGGGGTGGCACTGAAGCTTTCTTT.

To note about this clone: Other DNA sequences in this specimen translate into the identical CDR3. V and J are TRBV6-5 and TRBJ2-7; 7 bases line up with TRBD1. Losses at the gene ends were 6 bases for V and 0 bases for J; bases not matched to a gene: 2. The CDR3 has 13 amino acids. The germline V gene has CDR1 MNHEY and CDR2 SVGAGI. CDR3 amino acids: CASSYRGSYEQYF. The CDR3 DNA follows: TGTGCCAGCAGCTACAGGGGCTCCTACGAGCAGTACTTC.

In this sample, this clone turned up once. This rearrangement joins TRBV27 to TRBJ2-7; maybe TRBD1 (5 bases). The V end was cut by 7 bases, the J end by 0 bases, with 16 bases between. This CDR3 comprises 15 residues. The V gene's germline CDR1 is MNHEY and CDR2 SMNVEV (reference sequence). CDR3 region: CASTPRGQNSYEQYF. The CDR3 DNA reads as TGTGCCAGCACCCCTAGGGGCCAAAACTCCTACGAGCAGTACTTC.

In the case of this clone: In the same sample, other DNA sequences code for this CDR3. This chain joins TRBV30 and TRBJ1-2, with 10 positions matching TRBD1. In germline, CDR1 is GTSNPN, CDR2 SVGIG (reference sequence). Losses at the gene ends were 3 bases for V and 2 bases for J; bases not matched to a gene: 0. The CDR3 spans 13 residues. The CDR3 loop reads CAWRDRGNYGYTF. CDR3 bases: TGTGCCTGGAGGGACAGGGGGAACTATGGCTACACCTTC.

This chain connects TRBV7-8 to TRBJ2-2; 9 bases are shared with TRBD1. The CDR3 contains 14 residues. Trimming took 5 bases from V and 6 from J; bases not matched to a gene: 4. CDR1 and CDR2 from the germline V gene are SGHVS and FQNEAQ. The CDR3 loop is CASSTGGASGELFF. CDR3 in DNA: TGTGCCAGCAGCACAGGGGGCGCATCCGGGGAGCTGTTTTTT.

Details on this clone: This sample includes further DNA sequences coding for the same CDR3. CDR3 protein: CASSLFGSYGYTF. The CDR3 DNA reads as TGTGCCAGCAGCTTATTTGGCTCCTATGGCTACACCTTC. The V gene is TRBV11-2, the J gene TRBJ1-2; no reliable D call. CDR3 length equals 13 residues. Looked up from germline, CDR1 is SGHAT and CDR2 is FQNNGV. V shed 2 bases and J shed 4 bases, with 8 bases lying between them.

The chain employs TRBV27 and TRBJ2-2; TRBD1 aligns across 8 bases. The length of the CDR3 is 17 residues. V lost 6 bases and J lost 5; bases outside the gene matches: 14. CDR1 is MNHEY and CDR2 is SMNVEV in the germline V gene (reference sequence). The CDR3, as DNA: TGTGCCAGCAGGGAGCAGGGGGCCCTAGGTGGGACCGGGGAGCTGTTTTTT. Its translation: CASREQGALGGTGELFF.

The CDR3 sequence: CASRRQGSDQPQHF. The CDR3 DNA is TGTGCCAGCAGGAGACAGGGCTCCGATCAGCCCCAGCATTTT. This chain joins TRBV28 and TRBJ1-5; 7 bases match TRBD1. V trimming: 6 bases; J trimming: 5 bases; junction bases outside the gene matches: 7. The germline gives CDR1 MDHEN, CDR2 SYDVKM. CDR3 length: 14 amino acids.

The genes are TRBV11-2 and TRBJ2-1; 10 positions agree with TRBD2. CDR3 length equals 15 residues. The V segment lost 8 bases and the J segment 5 bases; nucleotides outside the gene matches: 9. Germline V gene lookup returns CDR1 SGHAT and CDR2 FQNNGV. The CDR3 here is CASGTGTSDHNEQFF. CDR3 DNA sequence: TGTGCCAGCGGCACCGGGACTAGCGACCACAATGAGCAGTTCTTC.

About this clone itself: At the DNA level, this CDR3 is encoded by other sequences in the same sample as well. V usage is TRBV27 and J usage is TRBJ2-7; tentative D call: TRBD1 (5 bases). The CDR3 length is 13 residues. CDR1 is MNHEY and CDR2 is SMNVEV in the germline V gene (reference sequence). V was clipped by 3 bases and J by 1 base, with 7 bases between them. CDR3 bases: TGTGCCAGCAGTTTGGGGCCTTCCTACGAGCAGTACTTC. The encoded protein is CASSLGPSYEQYF.

CDR3 DNA: TGTGCCAGCGTCTTAAAAGGGCACAGGGAAGCTTTCTTT. It is translated as CASVLKGHREAFF. This rearrangement joins TRBV19 to TRBJ1-1; D is possibly TRBD1 (5 bases). The CDR3 consists of 13 residues. The V end was cut by 9 bases, the J end by 8 bases, with 19 bases between. Germline values: CDR1 LNHDA, CDR2 SQIVND (reference sequence).

The chain is built from TRBV19 and TRBJ1-4; a weak D match, TRBD1 (5 bases). CDR1 and CDR2 (germline): LNHDA, SQIVND (reference sequence). This CDR3 contains 15 residues. Trimming left V 5 bases short and J 0 bases short, with 10 bases between. CDR3 sequence reads: CASSRSGTTNEKLFF. The CDR3 bases are TGTGCCAGTAGTCGCTCAGGGACAACTAATGAAAAACTGTTTTTT.

V usage is TRBV7-8 and J usage is TRBJ1-2; D is perhaps TRBD1 (5 bases). The CDR3 contains 13 residues. Trimming removed 5 bases from V and 4 bases from J, with 11 bases in between. In germline, CDR1 is SGHVS, CDR2 FQNEAQ. CDR3 nucleotides: TGTGCCAGCAGCGGACAAAAAACCTATGGCTACACCTTC. Its protein is CASSGQKTYGYTF.

A few counts support this clone. The chain employs TRBV11-2 and TRBJ1-2; D not certain. Germline-derived CDR1 and CDR2 are SGHAT and FQNNGV. The germline V and J ends were trimmed by 3 bases and 1 base, with 12 bases remaining between them. The CDR3 totals 15 residues. CDR3 in DNA: TGTGCCAGCAGCTTTACGGGGTCTGGTAACTATGGCTACACCTTC. Its protein is CASSFTGSGNYGYTF.

The rearrangement links TRBV5-8 to TRBJ1-2, with D possibly being TRBD1 (6 bases). Between the trimmed V and J ends, which lost 4 bases and 5 bases, there was a span of 18 bases. This CDR3 has 15 residues. Germline V CDR1 and CDR2: SGHTS, YDEGEE. The CDR3 DNA sequence: TGTGCCAGCAGCGTCAGGGGTGTGGGACGATATGGCTACACCTTC. It yields the protein CASSVRGVGRYGYTF.

The chain links TRBV9 to TRBJ2-3; TRBD2 aligns across 11 bases. CDR1 and CDR2 (germline): SGDLS, YYNGEE. V shed 3 bases, J shed 4 bases, and the junction held 10 bases outside the gene matches. The CDR3 is 17 amino acids. The CDR3 nucleotides read TGTGCCAGCAGCGCCCCACTAGCGGGAGTTCTGGCAGATACGCAGTATTTT. It translates to CASSAPLAGVLADTQYF. The whole variable domain, remainder taken from reference TRBV9 and TRBJ2-3, is DSGVTQTPKHLITATGQRVTLRCSPRSGDLSVYWYQQSLDQGLQFLIQYYNGEERAKGNILERFSAQQFPDLHSELNLSSLELGDSALYFCASSAPLAGVLADTQYFGPGTRLTVL.

The V gene is TRBV5-6, the J gene TRBJ2-7, with D maybe TRBD2 (5 bases). The germline V gene encodes CDR1 SGHDT and CDR2 YYEEEE. Trimming left V 4 bases short and J 4 bases short, with 18 bases between. CDR3 length equals 15 residues. The CDR3 sequence is CASSLRAGVGYEQYF. The CDR3, as DNA: TGTGCCAGCAGCCTGAGGGCCGGGGTAGGTTACGAGCAGTACTTC. Combining the CDR3 with reference TRBV5-6 and TRBJ2-7 gives the whole variable domain DAGVTQSPTHLIKTRGQQVTLRCSPKSGHDTVSWYQQALGQGPQFIFQYYEEEERQRGNFPDRFSGHQFPNYSSELNVNALLLGDSALYLCASSLRAGVGYEQYFGPGTRLTVT.

The chain employs TRBV9 and TRBJ2-3; a possible D gene is TRBD2 (7 bases). The CDR3 consists of 14 residues. V shed 3 bases and J shed 4 bases, with 12 bases lying between them. CDR1 and CDR2 from the germline V gene are SGDLS and YYNGEE. The CDR3 loop is CASSGTGRADTQYF. The CDR3 coding sequence is TGTGCCAGCAGCGGAACAGGGAGGGCAGATACGCAGTATTTT.

The chain uses TRBV4-1 and TRBJ2-2; D remains ambiguous. Germline-derived CDR1 and CDR2 are MGHRA and YSYEKL. The V gene lost 4 bases and the J gene lost 6 bases, with 9 bases spanning the gap. The CDR3 covers 13 residues. The DNA of the CDR3 is TGCGCCAGCAGCCTTAATGGGGCCGGGGAGCTGTTTTTT. This sequence encodes CASSLNGAGELFF.

J is TRBJ1-5 and V is TRBV19, with a tentative D call TRBD1 (6 bases). CDR1 is LNHDA, CDR2 SQIVND, per germline (reference sequence). V was cut by 10 bases and J by 12 bases, with 16 bases left in between. This CDR3 comprises 11 residues. CDR3 sequence: CATLRGGFQHF. CDR3 coding DNA: TGTGCCACCCTGAGGGGGGGATTCCAGCATTTT. The variable domain in full, completed from reference TRBV19 and TRBJ1-5, reads DGGITQSPKYLFRKEGQNVTLSCEQNLNHDAMYWYRQDPGQGLRLIYYSQIVNDFQKGDIAEGYSVSREKKESFPLTVTSAQKNPTAFYLCATLRGGFQHFGDGTRLSIL.

J is TRBJ2-1 and V is TRBV7-9; 9 positions match TRBD2. CDR3 length equals 16 residues. V was clipped by 2 bases and J by 6 bases; unmatched bases: 8. From germline, CDR1 is SEHNR and CDR2 FQNEAQ (reference sequence). The CDR3 region has the DNA TGTGCCAGCAGCTTACCCCAAGCGGGAGGTGGCAATGAGCAGTTCTTC. Its translation: CASSLPQAGGGNEQFF.

The V and J genes are TRBV7-9 and TRBJ2-7; 7 positions match TRBD2. Germline CDR1 reads SEHNR; CDR2 reads FQNEAQ (reference sequence). The CDR3 sequence is 16 residues long. Trimming removed 4 bases from V and 3 bases from J; junction bases left unmatched: 12. The CDR3 region is CASSSTPTSSDYEQYF. CDR3 DNA sequence: TGTGCCAGCAGCTCAACACCGACTAGCTCGGACTACGAGCAGTACTTC.